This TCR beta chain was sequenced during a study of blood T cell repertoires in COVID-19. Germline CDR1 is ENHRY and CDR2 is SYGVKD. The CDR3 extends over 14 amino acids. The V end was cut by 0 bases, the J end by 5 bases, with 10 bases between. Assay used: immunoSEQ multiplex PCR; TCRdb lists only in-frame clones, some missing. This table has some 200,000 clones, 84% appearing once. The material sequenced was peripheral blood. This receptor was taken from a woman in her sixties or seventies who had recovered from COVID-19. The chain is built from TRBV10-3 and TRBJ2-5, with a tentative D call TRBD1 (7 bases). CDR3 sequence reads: CAISESGGQETQYF. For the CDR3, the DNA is TGTGCCATCAGTGAGTCGGGGGGACAGGAGACCCAGTACTTC.